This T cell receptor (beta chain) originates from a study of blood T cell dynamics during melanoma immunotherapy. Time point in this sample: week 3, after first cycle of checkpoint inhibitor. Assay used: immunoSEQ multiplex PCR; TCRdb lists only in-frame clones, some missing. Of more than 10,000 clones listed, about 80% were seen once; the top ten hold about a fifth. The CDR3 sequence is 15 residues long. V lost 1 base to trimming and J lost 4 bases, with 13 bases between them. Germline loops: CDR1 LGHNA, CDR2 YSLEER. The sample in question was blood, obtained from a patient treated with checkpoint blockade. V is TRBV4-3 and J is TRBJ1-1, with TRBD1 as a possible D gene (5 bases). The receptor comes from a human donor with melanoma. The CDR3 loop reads CASSQGAGRGTEAFF. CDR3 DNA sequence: TGCGCCAGCAGCCAAGGGGCAGGGAGGGGCACTGAAGCTTTCTTT.